Below, 25 T cell receptor beta chains from the same sample are listed, as sequenced in a study of blood T cell repertoires in COVID-19. Here immunoSEQ multiplex PCR was the method, and the copy in TCRdb shows in-frame clones only, minus some. The sample yields 15,000 to 16,000 clones, roughly 85% seen once. Sample: peripheral blood. Receptors were obtained from a man in his 70s in a cohort sampled during active COVID-19.

This clone was observed a single time. This chain uses TRBV5-8 with TRBJ2-5; 9 bases agree with TRBD2. The CDR3 is 16 residues long. The ends lost 3 bases at V and 4 bases at J; junction bases unmatched: 10. The germline V gene encodes CDR1 SGHTS and CDR2 YDEGEE. Written as DNA, the CDR3 is TGTGCCAGCAGCTCGAAGGGACTAGCTGTTCGAGAGACCCAGTACTTC. This translates into CASSSKGLAVRETQYF.

The chain employs TRBV7-2 and TRBJ2-3; 11 positions agree with TRBD2. Germline V lookup: CDR1 SGHTA, CDR2 FQGNSA. CDR3 length: 16 residues. Losses at the gene ends were 1 base for V and 5 bases for J; bases not matched to a gene: 5. The CDR3 nucleotides read TGTGCCAGCAGCTTAGTAGCGGGAGGGCCGCAAGATACGCAGTATTTT. Protein sequence: CASSLVAGGPQDTQYF.

This clone was seen once. The chain has TRBV27 and TRBJ2-7, with 7 bases that match TRBD2. Per germline, CDR1 MNHEY and CDR2 SMNVEV (reference sequence). J lost 2 bases, V lost 5 bases, and 3 bases had no gene match. CDR3 size: 13 residues. The CDR3 DNA is TGTGCCAGCAGTCGGGGGGTCCCCTACGAGCAGTACTTC. Protein sequence: CASSRGVPYEQYF.

This chain joins TRBV25-1 and TRBJ2-5; 7 nucleotides agree with TRBD1. The CDR3 covers 16 residues. Trimming cost V 2 bases and J 2 bases; bases outside gene matches: 8. Germline values: CDR1 MGHDK, CDR2 SYGVNS. The CDR3 bases are TGTGCCAGCAGTGAAATCCTTCCAGGGGGTCAAGAGACCCAGTACTTC. Translated, it gives CASSEILPGGQETQYF. Complete variable domain (other parts from reference TRBV25-1 and TRBJ2-5): EADIYQTPRYLVIGTGKKITLECSQTMGHDKMYWYQQDPGMELHLIHYSYGVNSTEKGDLSSESTVSRIRTEHFPLTLESARPSHTSQYLCASSEILPGGQETQYFGPGTRLLVL.

The rearrangement uses TRBV5-1 and TRBJ1-1; possible D gene TRBD1, 6 bases. With 4 bases removed from V and 3 bases from J, the gap between germline ends came to 13 bases. This CDR3 has 14 amino acids. The V gene's germline CDR1 is SGHRS and CDR2 YFSETQ. The CDR3 region has the DNA TGCGCCAGCAGCGCCACAGGGTCTCACACTGAAGCTTTCTTT. Protein product: CASSATGSHTEAFF. Full variable domain (outside the CDR3, taken from reference TRBV5-1 and TRBJ1-1): KAGVTQTPRYLIKTRGQQVTLSCSPISGHRSVSWYQQTPGQGLQFLFEYFSETQRNKGNFPGRFSGRQFSNSRSEMNVSTLELGDSALYLCASSATGSHTEAFFGQGTRLTVV.

The chain has TRBV28 and TRBJ2-7, with TRBD2 identical over 11 bases. From germline, CDR1 is MDHEN and CDR2 SYDVKM. The CDR3 totals 15 residues. After removal of 4 bases from V and 2 bases from J, the junction contained 4 bases not matched to a gene. The CDR3 loop reads CASSYSGRAPYEQYF. The DNA for the CDR3 is TGTGCCAGCAGTTATAGCGGGAGGGCCCCCTACGAGCAGTACTTC.

The chain recombines TRBV3-1 (or the pseudogene TRBV3-2) with TRBJ2-7, with a tentative D call TRBD2 (5 bases). Germline values: CDR1 LGHDT, CDR2 YNNKEL (reference sequence). CDR3 length: 14 amino acids. Trimming took off 1 base at V and 6 bases at J, with 13 bases between the two ends. As DNA, the CDR3 is TGTGCCAGCAGCCAAGGGTGGGGAGTTGGCGAGCAGTACTTC. Translation gives CASSQGWGVGEQYF.

The chain links TRBV4-1 to TRBJ2-3, with 7 bases lining up with TRBD2. CDR1 and CDR2 from the germline V gene are MGHRA and YSYEKL. With V trimmed by 0 bases and J by 2 bases, 5 bases remained unmatched. The CDR3 has 16 amino acids. In DNA form, the CDR3 reads TGCGCCAGCAGCCAAGATCGGGGGGAGATCACAGATACGCAGTATTTT. It encodes CASSQDRGEITDTQYF.

The chain links TRBV27 to TRBJ2-7; 9 bases match TRBD1. V shed 6 bases, J shed 2 bases, and the junction held 8 bases outside the gene matches. Germline loops: CDR1 MNHEY, CDR2 SMNVEV (reference sequence). The CDR3 spans 15 residues. For the CDR3, the DNA is TGTGCCAGCAGCCGGGGGACAGGGAGTGCCTACGAGCAGTACTTC. Its protein product is CASSRGTGSAYEQYF.

V is TRBV28 and J is TRBJ2-7; possible D gene TRBD2, 6 bases. CDR1 is MDHEN and CDR2 is SYDVKM in the germline V gene. CDR3 length equals 15 residues. Deletions cut 6 bases from V and 1 base from J, with 16 bases between. CDR3 loop: CASSFGGVGSYEQYF. Here the CDR3 DNA reads TGTGCCAGCAGCTTCGGGGGTGTTGGGTCCTACGAGCAGTACTTC.

The V gene is TRBV27, the J gene TRBJ2-1, with D perhaps matching TRBD2 (6 bases). Germline CDR1 MNHEY, CDR2 SMNVEV (reference sequence). V dropped 3 bases and J dropped 4 bases, with 7 bases sitting between them. The CDR3 covers 13 residues. CDR3 coding DNA: TGTGCCAGCAGTTTGGAGGGGTACAATGAGCAGTTCTTC. Its protein product is CASSLEGYNEQFF.

This chain uses TRBV19 with TRBJ2-5, with 8 nucleotides matching TRBD1. Germline V gene lookup returns CDR1 LNHDA and CDR2 SQIVND (reference sequence). The trim removed 6 bases at V and 5 bases at J, leaving 5 bases unmatched. This CDR3 is 13 amino acids long. CDR3 sequence reads: CASRRQGRETQYF. The CDR3 DNA is TGTGCCAGTAGGAGACAGGGGCGGGAGACCCAGTACTTC.

The chain uses TRBV5-1 and TRBJ1-2; 7 bases fit TRBD1. The CDR3 is 17 residues long. V shed 1 base and J 0 bases; nucleotides not matched to a gene: 9. CDR1 is SGHRS and CDR2 is YFSETQ in the germline V gene. For the CDR3, the DNA is TGCGCCAGCAGCTTGAGCAGGGGGTCTTACTCTAACTATGGCTACACCTTC. It codes for CASSLSRGSYSNYGYTF.

This clone has a single count. The chain joins TRBV5-1 to TRBJ2-2; maybe TRBD1 (6 bases). V gave up 0 bases and J gave up 8 bases, with 23 bases separating them. CDR1 and CDR2 (germline): SGHRS, YFSETQ. The CDR3 extends over 18 amino acids. CDR3: CASSLAGRGATQKGELFF. The CDR3 DNA follows: TGCGCCAGCAGCTTGGCGGGCAGGGGAGCTACGCAAAAAGGGGAGCTGTTTTTT.

The chain employs TRBV19 and TRBJ2-7, with D uncertain. CDR1 is LNHDA, CDR2 SQIVND, per germline (reference sequence). CDR3 size: 13 residues. V shed 2 bases and J shed 3 bases, with 8 bases lying between them. The CDR3 DNA follows: TGTGCCAGTAGTATAACAGTAAACTACGAGCAGTACTTC. Translating it yields CASSITVNYEQYF.

This chain joins TRBV24-1 and TRBJ2-7, with TRBD1 matching 8 bases. The V gene's germline CDR1 is KGHDR and CDR2 SFDVKD. V was clipped by 3 bases and J by 3 bases; unmatched bases: 3. This CDR3 comprises 14 residues. CDR3 amino acids: CATSDRDRHYEQYF. Written as DNA, the CDR3 is TGTGCCACCAGTGATCGGGACAGGCACTACGAGCAGTACTTC.

The chain carries TRBV5-4 and TRBJ2-3; 8 bases line up with TRBD1. Trimming took 5 bases from V and 3 from J; bases not matched to a gene: 11. The CDR3 has 16 amino acids. Germline V CDR1 and CDR2: SGHNT, YYREEE (reference sequence). The CDR3 here is CASSYGQGLRTDTQYF. For the CDR3, the DNA is TGTGCCAGCAGTTACGGACAGGGTTTGAGGACAGATACGCAGTATTTT.

The rearrangement links TRBV5-1 to TRBJ2-7; 12 bases fit TRBD1. The V gene end was trimmed by 3 bases and the J gene end by 6 bases; junction bases not matched to a gene: 4. Germline V lookup: CDR1 SGHRS, CDR2 YFSETQ. The CDR3 is made up of 14 amino acids. Here the CDR3 reads CASSYRDRGLEQYF. CDR3 coding DNA: TGCGCCAGCAGCTATCGGGACAGGGGGCTCGAGCAGTACTTC. The entire variable domain, with the rest obtained from reference TRBV5-1 and TRBJ2-7, is as follows: KAGVTQTPRYLIKTRGQQVTLSCSPISGHRSVSWYQQTPGQGLQFLFEYFSETQRNKGNFPGRFSGRQFSNSRSEMNVSTLELGDSALYLCASSYRDRGLEQYFGPGTRLTVT.

This chain connects TRBV9 to TRBJ1-6; D is unresolved. The germline V and J ends were trimmed by 4 bases and 10 bases, with 18 bases remaining between them. The CDR3 contains 15 residues. Germline assignment: CDR1 SGDLS and CDR2 YYNGEE. CDR3 DNA: TGTGCCAGCAGCACAACGCCCCTCCCGAAGTCACCCCTCCACTTT. Encoded protein: CASSTTPLPKSPLHF. The full variable domain, rest sourced from reference TRBV9 and TRBJ1-6, is DSGVTQTPKHLITATGQRVTLRCSPRSGDLSVYWYQQSLDQGLQFLIQYYNGEERAKGNILERFSAQQFPDLHSELNLSSLELGDSALYFCASSTTPLPKSPLHFGNGTRLTVT.

The chain uses TRBV6-5 and TRBJ2-7; 12 positions match TRBD2. Unmatched junction bases numbered 8, after V lost 7 bases and J lost 4 bases. This CDR3 is built from 15 residues. CDR1 is MNHEY and CDR2 is SVGAGI in the germline V gene. CDR3 coding DNA: TGTGCCAGCACCCCACTAGCGGGAGGCCCATACGAGCAGTACTTC. The encoded protein is CASTPLAGGPYEQYF.

V is TRBV9 and J is TRBJ1-6; D possibly corresponds to TRBD1 (5 bases). Germline values: CDR1 SGDLS, CDR2 YYNGEE. The CDR3 runs to 15 residues. Between the trimmed V and J ends, which lost 0 bases and 7 bases, there was a span of 11 bases. The CDR3 spells CASSVGGGTNSPLHF. CDR3 DNA: TGTGCCAGCAGCGTAGGTGGAGGGACCAATTCACCCCTCCACTTT.

This chain joins TRBV6-1 and TRBJ2-1; D remains unclear. CDR1 is MNHNS, CDR2 SASEGT, per germline. V was pared by 2 bases and J by 6 bases, with 8 bases between. The CDR3 is 13 amino acids. The CDR3 loop reads CASSELRSNEQFF. In DNA, the CDR3 is TGTGCCAGCAGTGAACTACGATCCAATGAGCAGTTCTTC.

The CDR3 nucleotides read TGTGCCAGCAGCCAACAGGGTCGGGGGGAGACCCAGTACTTC. Protein: CASSQQGRGETQYF. This rearrangement joins TRBV14 to TRBJ2-5, with D tentatively TRBD2 (6 bases). The CDR3 length is 14 residues. V lost 2 bases and J 5 bases, leaving 12 bases between the germline ends. From germline, CDR1 is SGHDN and CDR2 FVKESK.

This clone was seen once. The chain links TRBV10-1 to TRBJ2-2; possible D gene TRBD2, 5 bases. Per the germline V gene, CDR1 is WNHNN and CDR2 is SYGVQD (reference sequence). The CDR3 runs 13 residues. Deletions cut 3 bases from V and 5 bases from J, with 7 bases between. CDR3 region: CASSEQRTGELFF. DNA of the CDR3: TGCGCCAGCAGTGAACAGCGGACCGGGGAGCTGTTTTTT.

This clone was seen only once. This rearrangement joins TRBV7-3 to TRBJ2-1; 7 bases line up with TRBD1. CDR3 length: 12 amino acids. From germline, CDR1 is SGHTA and CDR2 FQGTGA. V was pared by 1 base and J by 10 bases, with 1 base of the junction left unmatched. The DNA of the CDR3 is TGTGCCAGCAGCTTAAGAGGGGGCGAGCAGTTCTTC. Translation: CASSLRGGEQFF.